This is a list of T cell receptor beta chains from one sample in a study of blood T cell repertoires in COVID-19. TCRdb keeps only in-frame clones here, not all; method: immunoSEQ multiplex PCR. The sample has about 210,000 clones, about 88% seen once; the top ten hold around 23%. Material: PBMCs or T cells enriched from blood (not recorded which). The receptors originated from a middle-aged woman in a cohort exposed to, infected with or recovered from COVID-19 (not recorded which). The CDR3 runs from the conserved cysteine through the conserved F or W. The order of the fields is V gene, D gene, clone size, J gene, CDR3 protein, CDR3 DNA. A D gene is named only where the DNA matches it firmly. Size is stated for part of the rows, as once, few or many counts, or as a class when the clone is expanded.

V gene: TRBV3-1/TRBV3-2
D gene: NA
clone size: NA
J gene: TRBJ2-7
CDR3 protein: CASSRTGRVQYEQYF
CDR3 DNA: TGTGCCAGCAGCCGGACAGGGAGGGTCCAATACGAGCAGTACTTC

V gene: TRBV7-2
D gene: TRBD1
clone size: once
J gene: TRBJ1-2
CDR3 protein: CASSSPGGTGILEGGYTF
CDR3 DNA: TGTGCCAGCAGCTCGCCCGGCGGGACAGGAATCCTCGAGGGTGGCTACACCTTC

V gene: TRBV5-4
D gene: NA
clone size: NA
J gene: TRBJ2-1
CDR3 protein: CASSRYNEQFF
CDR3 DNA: TGTGCCAGCAGCCGTTACAATGAGCAGTTCTTC

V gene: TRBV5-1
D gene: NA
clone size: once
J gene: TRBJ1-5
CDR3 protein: CASSLEGGDTQPQHF
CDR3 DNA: TGCGCCAGCAGCTTGGAGGGGGGGGACACTCAGCCCCAGCATTTT

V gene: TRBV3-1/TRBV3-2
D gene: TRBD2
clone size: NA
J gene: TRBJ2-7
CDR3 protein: CASSQDILAGGRSEQYF
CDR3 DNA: TGTGCCAGCAGCCAAGATATCCTAGCGGGGGGACGGAGCGAGCAGTACTTC

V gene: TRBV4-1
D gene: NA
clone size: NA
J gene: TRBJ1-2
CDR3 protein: CASSHPNRDVYGYTF
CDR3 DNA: TGCGCCAGCAGCCATCCCAACAGGGACGTCTATGGCTACACCTTC

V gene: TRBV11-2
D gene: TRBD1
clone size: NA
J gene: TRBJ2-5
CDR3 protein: CASSSGRTGGPQETQYF
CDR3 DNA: TGTGCCAGCAGCTCGGGGAGGACAGGGGGTCCCCAAGAGACCCAGTACTTC

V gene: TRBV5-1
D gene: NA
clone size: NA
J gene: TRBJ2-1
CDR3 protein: CASSRNEGLNNEQFF
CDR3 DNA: TGCGCCAGCAGCCGTAACGAAGGACTAAACAATGAGCAGTTCTTC

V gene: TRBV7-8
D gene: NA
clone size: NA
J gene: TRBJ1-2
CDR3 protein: CASSLEGEQGQPNYGYTF
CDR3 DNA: TGTGCCAGCAGCTTAGAGGGGGAACAGGGACAACCTAACTATGGCTACACCTTC

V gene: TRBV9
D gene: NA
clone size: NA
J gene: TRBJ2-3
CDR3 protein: CASSVAEARSTDTQYF
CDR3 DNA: TGTGCCAGCAGCGTAGCTGAGGCTAGAAGCACAGATACGCAGTATTTT

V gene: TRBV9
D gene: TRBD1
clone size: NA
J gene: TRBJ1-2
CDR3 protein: CASSPADRGSYGYTF
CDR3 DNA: TGTGCCAGCAGCCCGGCGGACAGGGGATCCTATGGCTACACCTTC

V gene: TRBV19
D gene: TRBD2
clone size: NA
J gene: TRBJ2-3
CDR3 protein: CASGGSRRTDTQYF
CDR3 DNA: TGTGCCAGTGGCGGGAGCCGCCGCACAGATACGCAGTATTTT

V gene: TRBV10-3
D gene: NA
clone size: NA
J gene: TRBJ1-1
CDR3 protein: CAIRTTGMNTEAFF
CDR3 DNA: TGTGCCATCAGAACGACAGGAATGAACACTGAAGCTTTCTTT

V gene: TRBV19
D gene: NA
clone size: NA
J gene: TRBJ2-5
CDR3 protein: CASSISGSRETQYF
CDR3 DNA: TGTGCCAGTAGTATTTCAGGGTCCCGCGAGACCCAGTACTTC

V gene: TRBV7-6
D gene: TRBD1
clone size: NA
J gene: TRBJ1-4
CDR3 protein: CASSLGGTGDEKLFF
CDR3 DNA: TGTGCCAGCAGCTTAGGGGGGACAGGTGATGAAAAACTGTTTTTT

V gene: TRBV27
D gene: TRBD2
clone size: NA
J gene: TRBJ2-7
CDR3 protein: CASSLWASGSRGEQYF
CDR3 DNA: TGTGCCAGCAGTTTATGGGCTAGCGGGAGTCGGGGAGAGCAGTACTTC

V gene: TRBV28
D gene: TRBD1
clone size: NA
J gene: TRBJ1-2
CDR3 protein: CASEQGVGYTF
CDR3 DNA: TGTGCCAGCGAACAGGGGGTTGGCTACACCTTC

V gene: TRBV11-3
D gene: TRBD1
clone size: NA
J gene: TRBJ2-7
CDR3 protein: CASSPRQGGHEQYF
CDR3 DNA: TGTGCCAGCAGCCCAAGACAGGGTGGGCACGAGCAGTACTTC

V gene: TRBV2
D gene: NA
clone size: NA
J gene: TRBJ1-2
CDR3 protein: CGLSGLKYGYTF
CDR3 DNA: TGTGGCCTCAGCGGGCTGAAATATGGCTACACCTTC

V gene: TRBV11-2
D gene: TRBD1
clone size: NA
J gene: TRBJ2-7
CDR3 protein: CASTDEQGAHEQYF
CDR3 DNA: TGTGCCAGCACCGATGAACAGGGGGCCCACGAGCAGTACTTC

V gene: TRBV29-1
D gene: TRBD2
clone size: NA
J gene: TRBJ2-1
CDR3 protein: CSQTLAGETNEQFF
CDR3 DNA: TGCAGCCAGACCCTAGCGGGAGAAACGAATGAGCAGTTCTTC

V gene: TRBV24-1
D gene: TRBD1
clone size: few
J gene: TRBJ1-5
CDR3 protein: CATSEGTVQPQHF
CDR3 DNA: TGTGCCACCAGTGAGGGGACAGTACAGCCCCAGCATTTT

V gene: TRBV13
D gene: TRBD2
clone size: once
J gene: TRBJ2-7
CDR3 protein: CASSPLGGGSYEQYF
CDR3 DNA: TGTGCCAGCAGCCCCTTGGGGGGGGGCTCCTACGAGCAGTACTTC

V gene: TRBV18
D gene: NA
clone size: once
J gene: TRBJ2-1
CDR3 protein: CASSPPRESSYNEQFF
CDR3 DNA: TGTGCCAGCTCACCCCCCCGGGAAAGCTCCTACAATGAGCAGTTCTTC

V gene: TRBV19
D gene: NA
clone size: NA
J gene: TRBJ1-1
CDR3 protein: CASSIDRGTEAFF
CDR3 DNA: TGTGCCAGTAGTATAGACCGAGGCACTGAAGCTTTCTTT

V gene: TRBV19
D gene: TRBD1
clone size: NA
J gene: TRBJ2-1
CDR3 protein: CASSTGQGAYNEQFF
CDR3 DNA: TGTGCCAGTAGTACCGGACAGGGGGCCTACAATGAGCAGTTCTTC

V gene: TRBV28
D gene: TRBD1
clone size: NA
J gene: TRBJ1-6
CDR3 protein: CASSSLDRSGSPLHF
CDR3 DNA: TGTGCCAGCAGTTCCCTGGACAGGTCAGGTTCACCCCTCCACTTT

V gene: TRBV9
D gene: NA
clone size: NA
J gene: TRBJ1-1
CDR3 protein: CASSVMGEDTEAFF
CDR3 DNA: TGTGCCAGCAGCGTAATGGGGGAGGACACTGAAGCTTTCTTT

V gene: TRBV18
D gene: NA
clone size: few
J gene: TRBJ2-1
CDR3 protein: CASSPPSPEQFF
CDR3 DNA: TGTGCCAGCTCACCACCGAGTCCTGAGCAGTTCTTC

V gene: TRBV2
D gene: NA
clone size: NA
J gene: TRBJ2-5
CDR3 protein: CASSEATGRGETQYF
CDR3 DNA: TGTGCCAGCAGTGAAGCGACAGGGCGGGGAGAGACCCAGTACTTC

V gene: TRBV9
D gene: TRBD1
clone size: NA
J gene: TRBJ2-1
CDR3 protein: CASSDGTGGREQFF
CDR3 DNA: TGTGCCAGCAGCGACGGGACAGGGGGACGTGAGCAGTTCTTC

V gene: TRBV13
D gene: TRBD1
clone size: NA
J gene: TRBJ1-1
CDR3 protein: CASSLYRGGMNTEAFF
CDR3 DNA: TGTGCCAGCAGCCTATACAGGGGCGGGATGAACACTGAAGCTTTCTTT

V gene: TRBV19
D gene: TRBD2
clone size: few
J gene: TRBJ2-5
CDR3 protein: CASSMVAGAPETQYF
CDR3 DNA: TGTGCCAGTAGTATGGTAGCGGGAGCCCCAGAGACCCAGTACTTC

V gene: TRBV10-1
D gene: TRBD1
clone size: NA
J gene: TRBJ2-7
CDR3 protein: CASSEGTGAAYEQYF
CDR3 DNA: TGCGCCAGCAGTGAAGGGACAGGGGCCGCCTACGAGCAGTACTTC

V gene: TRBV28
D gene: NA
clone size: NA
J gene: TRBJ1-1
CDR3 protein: CASSLSGFGTEAFF
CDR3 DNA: TGTGCCAGCAGTTTATCAGGGTTCGGGACTGAAGCTTTCTTT

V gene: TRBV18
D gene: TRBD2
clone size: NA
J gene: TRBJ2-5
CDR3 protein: CASSPWTSGQETQYF
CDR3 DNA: TGTGCCAGCTCACCTTGGACTAGCGGCCAAGAGACCCAGTACTTC

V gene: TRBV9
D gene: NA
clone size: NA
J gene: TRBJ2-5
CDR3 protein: CASSVTTSVGETQYF
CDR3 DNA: TGTGCCAGCAGCGTGACGACATCCGTAGGAGAGACCCAGTACTTC

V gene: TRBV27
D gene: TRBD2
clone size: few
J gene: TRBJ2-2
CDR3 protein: CASSRLAGGIGELFF
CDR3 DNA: TGTGCCAGCAGTAGGCTAGCGGGAGGGATTGGGGAGCTGTTTTTT

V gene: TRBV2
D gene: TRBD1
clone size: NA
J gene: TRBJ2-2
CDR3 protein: CASSEAGQGRFPGELFF
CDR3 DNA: TGTGCCAGCAGTGAAGCGGGACAGGGAAGGTTCCCCGGGGAGCTGTTTTTT

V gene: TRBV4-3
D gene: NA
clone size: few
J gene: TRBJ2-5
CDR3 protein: CASSQALAPITRETQYF
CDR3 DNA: TGCGCCAGCAGCCAAGCATTGGCACCCATAACTAGGGAGACCCAGTACTTC

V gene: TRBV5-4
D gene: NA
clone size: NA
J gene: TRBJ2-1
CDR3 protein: CASSLSYGRDYNEQFF
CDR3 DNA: TGTGCCAGCAGCTTGTCATACGGGAGAGACTACAATGAGCAGTTCTTC

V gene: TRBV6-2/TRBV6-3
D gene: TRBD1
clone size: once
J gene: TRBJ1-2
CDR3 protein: CASSWTGGSYGYTF
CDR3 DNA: TGTGCCAGCAGTTGGACAGGGGGGAGCTATGGCTACACCTTC

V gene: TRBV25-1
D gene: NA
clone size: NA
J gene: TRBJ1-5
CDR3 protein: CASSEGGVGQPQHF
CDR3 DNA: TGTGCCAGCAGTGAGGGCGGGGTGGGGCAGCCCCAGCATTTT

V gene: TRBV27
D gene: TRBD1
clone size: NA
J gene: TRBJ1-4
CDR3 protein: CASSPAQGRAEKLFF
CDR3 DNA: TGTGCCAGCAGTCCAGCACAGGGGAGAGCTGAAAAACTGTTTTTT

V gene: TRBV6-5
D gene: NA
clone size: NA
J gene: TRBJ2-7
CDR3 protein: CASSKPRGGAYEQYF
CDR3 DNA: TGTGCCAGCAGTAAACCTAGGGGGGGTGCCTACGAGCAGTACTTC

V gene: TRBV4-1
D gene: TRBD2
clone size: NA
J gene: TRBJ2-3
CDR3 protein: CASSQEPRGGADTQYF
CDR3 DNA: TGCGCCAGCAGCCAAGAACCCCGGGGAGGGGCAGATACGCAGTATTTT

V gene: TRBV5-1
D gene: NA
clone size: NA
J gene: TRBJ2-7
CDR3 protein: CASSLSYGNEQYF
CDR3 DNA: TGCGCCAGCAGCTTGTCTTACGGGAACGAGCAGTACTTC

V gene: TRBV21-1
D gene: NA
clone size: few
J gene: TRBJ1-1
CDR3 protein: CASSNPTPNTEAFF
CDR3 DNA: TGTGCCAGCAGCAACCCGACACCAAACACTGAAGCTTTCTTT

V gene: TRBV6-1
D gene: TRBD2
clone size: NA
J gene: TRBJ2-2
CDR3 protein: CASSERLAGGPANTGELFF
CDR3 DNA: TGTGCCAGCAGTGAACGACTAGCGGGAGGCCCCGCGAACACCGGGGAGCTGTTTTTT

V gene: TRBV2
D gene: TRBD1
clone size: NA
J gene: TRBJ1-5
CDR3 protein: CARGQGAGQPQHF
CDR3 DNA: TGTGCCAGAGGACAGGGGGCAGGGCAGCCCCAGCATTTT

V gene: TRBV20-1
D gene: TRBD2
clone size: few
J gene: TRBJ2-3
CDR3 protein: CSASRLAGVPDTQYF
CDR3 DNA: TGCAGTGCTAGTAGACTAGCGGGGGTCCCAGATACGCAGTATTTT

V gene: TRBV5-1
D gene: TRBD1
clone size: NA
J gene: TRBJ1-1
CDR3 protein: CASSWRQGLNTEAFF
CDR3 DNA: TGCGCCAGCAGCTGGAGACAGGGGTTGAACACTGAAGCTTTCTTT

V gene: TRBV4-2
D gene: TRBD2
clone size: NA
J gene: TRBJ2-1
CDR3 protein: CASSQVETSGHPEQFF
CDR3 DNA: TGTGCCAGCAGCCAAGTGGAGACTAGCGGGCATCCGGAGCAGTTCTTC

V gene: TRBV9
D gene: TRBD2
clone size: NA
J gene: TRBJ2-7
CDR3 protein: CASSALLTSATYEQYF
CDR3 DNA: TGTGCCAGCAGCGCACTCCTGACTAGCGCAACCTACGAGCAGTACTTC